Following are 31 T cell receptor beta chains from one sample sequenced in a study of T cells in Graves' hyperthyroidism and ophthalmopathy. TCR beta CDR3 sequences were amplified from RNA transcripts. An initial round of RT-PCR targeting the TCR CDR3 relied on the HTBI primer set. Via MiXCR, TCRdb re-called the multiplex PCR reads, giving one row per CDR3 protein. The sample shows 800,000 or so distinct CDR3 sequences, roughly 40% of them seen only once. The sequencing input was blood. Receptors originate from a man between 18 and 29 years old with Graves' hyperthyroidism.

About this clonotype itself: A read error may explain this, as a much larger clone is one base away. The rearrangement links TRBV15 to TRBJ2-7; 7 bases fit TRBD2. With V trimmed by 1 base and J by 0 bases, 3 bases remained unmatched. This CDR3 comprises 15 residues. CDR1 is LNHNV, CDR2 YYDKDF, per germline (reference sequence). CDR3 sequence: CATSRVGGDSYEQYF. The DNA for the CDR3 is TGTGCCACCAGCAGAGTGGGGGGGGACTCCTACGAGCAGTACTTC.

This clonotype has at least ten counts. The rearrangement links TRBV29-1 to TRBJ1-2, with D tentatively TRBD1 (5 bases). In germline, CDR1 is SQVTM, CDR2 ANQGSEA. V gave up 7 bases and J gave up 2 bases, with 14 bases separating them. This CDR3 has 13 residues. DNA for the CDR3: TGCAGCGGAAAAGTCGGGGGAAACTATGGCTACACCTTC. It specifies CSGKVGGNYGYTF.

The gene calls are TRBV4-1 and TRBJ2-2, with D possibly matching TRBD1 (6 bases). The V gene's germline CDR1 is MGHRA and CDR2 YSYEKL. V was trimmed by 1 base and J by 4 bases, leaving 7 bases between them. This CDR3 is 14 amino acids long. In nucleotides, the CDR3 is TGCGCCAGCAGCCAAGTAGGGGGCACCGGGGAGCTGTTTTTT. Its protein is CASSQVGGTGELFF.

This chain links TRBV5-1 with TRBJ1-4; TRBD1 matches at 8 bases. Germline CDR1 is SGHRS and CDR2 is YFSETQ. The CDR3 runs 14 residues. The ends lost 5 bases at V and 6 bases at J; junction bases unmatched: 6. The CDR3 sequence is CASSYGQGDEKLFF. The CDR3 bases are TGCGCCAGCAGTTATGGACAGGGAGATGAAAAACTGTTTTTT. The whole variable domain, remainder taken from reference TRBV5-1 and TRBJ1-4, is KAGVTQTPRYLIKTRGQQVTLSCSPISGHRSVSWYQQTPGQGLQFLFEYFSETQRNKGNFPGRFSGRQFSNSRSEMNVSTLELGDSALYLCASSYGQGDEKLFFGSGTQLSVL.

The chain is built from TRBV7-3 and TRBJ1-5, with D possibly being TRBD1 (6 bases). V dropped 6 bases and J dropped 2 bases, with 14 bases sitting between them. Germline lookup yields CDR1 SGHTA and CDR2 FQGTGA. This CDR3 is 15 amino acids long. The chain's CDR3 is CASSRTVTGNQPQHF. The CDR3 DNA is TGTGCCAGCAGTCGGACAGTCACGGGCAATCAGCCCCAGCATTTT.

This chain connects TRBV7-9 to TRBJ1-2; D not certain. Germline assignment: CDR1 SEHNR and CDR2 FQNEAQ (reference sequence). V dropped 0 bases and J dropped 1 base, with 12 bases sitting between them. This CDR3 is 16 amino acids long. CDR3 nucleotide sequence: TGTGCCAGCAGCTTAGCGCGGTCTCAGATTAACTATGGCTACACCTTC. This encodes CASSLARSQINYGYTF. The full variable domain, rest sourced from reference TRBV7-9 and TRBJ1-2, is DTGVSQNPRHKITKRGQNVTFRCDPISEHNRLYWYRQTLGQGPEFLTYFQNEAQLEKSRLLSDRFSAERPKGSFSTLEIQRTEQGDSAMYLCASSLARSQINYGYTFGSGTRLTVV.

This clonotype was seen ten or more times. This chain uses TRBV10-2 with TRBJ1-1, with D possibly being TRBD1 (5 bases). V shed 3 bases and J shed 4 bases, with 6 bases lying between them. Germline assignment: CDR1 WSHSY and CDR2 SAAADI. The CDR3 totals 12 residues. The CDR3: CASSDRVTEAFF. For the CDR3, the DNA is TGCGCCAGCAGTGACAGGGTCACTGAAGCTTTCTTT.

V and J are TRBV4-1 and TRBJ1-2, with no clear D. Per germline, CDR1 MGHRA and CDR2 YSYEKL. The length of the CDR3 is 13 residues. Trimming shortened V by 3 bases and J by 2 bases, and 7 bases separated the two germline ends. The CDR3 nucleotides are TGCGCCAGCAGCCATGACATGAACTATGGCTACACCTTC. This codes for CASSHDMNYGYTF.

This clonotype came up a few times. The genes are TRBV7-2 and TRBJ1-5; possibly TRBD1 for D (6 bases). V lost 1 base to trimming and J lost 7 bases, with 17 bases between them. Looked up from germline, CDR1 is SGHTA and CDR2 is FQGNSA. The CDR3 consists of 16 residues. The CDR3 reads CASSLGDIISGQPQHF. CDR3 coding DNA: TGTGCCAGCAGCTTAGGGGACATAATTAGCGGGCAGCCCCAGCATTTT.

The rearrangement uses TRBV14 and TRBJ1-1; 9 bases fit TRBD1. The V segment lost 4 bases and the J segment 5 bases; nucleotides outside the gene matches: 8. The CDR3 is 15 amino acids. Germline CDR1 reads SGHDN; CDR2 reads FVKESK. The chain's CDR3 is CASSLTGGRRTEAFF. Written as DNA, the CDR3 is TGTGCCAGCAGCCTCACAGGGGGCAGGAGGACTGAAGCTTTCTTT.

This clonotype was detected many times. The V call is TRBV9, the J call TRBJ2-5, with D possibly TRBD2 on 7 matching bases. The CDR3 is 16 amino acids. Germline CDR1 is SGDLS and CDR2 is YYNGEE. Trimming left V 3 bases short and J 2 bases short, with 17 bases between. CDR3 sequence: CASSAHGRGAQETQYF. The CDR3 region has the DNA TGTGCCAGCAGCGCGCATGGGAGGGGGGCACAAGAGACCCAGTACTTC.

This clonotype was observed once. This may stem from a read error, because a much larger clone lies one nucleotide away. The CDR3 sequence is CCALDGNQPQHF. The CDR3 DNA sequence: TGCTGTGCCCTGGACGGTAATCAGCCCCAGCATTTT. The chain recombines TRBV20-1 with TRBJ1-5; no clear D. There are 12 residues in the CDR3. CDR1 is DFQATT, CDR2 SNEGSKA, per germline (reference sequence).

This clonotype was picked up a small number of times. V gene TRBV12-3 or TRBV12-4 combines with J gene TRBJ2-7; D is uncertain. Trimming stripped 2 bases from V and 2 bases from J, with 13 bases between. The CDR3 is 15 amino acids. CDR3 amino acids: CASSLNAWAAYEQYF. The DNA for the CDR3 is TGTGCCAGCAGTTTAAACGCCTGGGCCGCCTACGAGCAGTACTTC.

CDR3 DNA sequence: TGTGCCAGCAGCTTGGTCCAGGGGACCACCTACGAGCAGTACTTC. It translates to CASSLVQGTTYEQYF. The chain combines TRBV5-6 with TRBJ2-7; a possible D gene is TRBD1 (6 bases). CDR1 and CDR2 from the germline V gene are SGHDT and YYEEEE. Trimming took 0 bases from V and 2 from J, leaving 12 bases between them. CDR3 length: 15 residues.

In this sample, this clonotype turned up once. This may be a read error: a much more frequent sequence differs by one nucleotide. The chain recombines TRBV7-6 with TRBJ1-3; no reliable D call. The germline V gene has CDR1 SGHVS and CDR2 FNYEAQ. V dropped 10 bases and J dropped 1 base, with 8 bases sitting between them. The CDR3 runs 12 residues. In nucleotides, the CDR3 is TGTGCCAACGGCGGATCTGGAAACACCATATATTTT. Its translation: CANGGSGNTIYF. Combining the CDR3 with reference TRBV7-6 and TRBJ1-3 gives the whole variable domain GAGVSQSPRYKVTKRGQDVALRCDPISGHVSLYWYRQALGQGPEFLTYFNYEAQQDKSGLPNDRFSAERPEGSISTLTIQRTEQRDSAMYRCANGGSGNTIYFGEGSWLTVV.

The count of this clonotype is one. The chain combines TRBV15 with TRBJ1-2; weak D call: TRBD1 (6 bases). The V end was cut by 0 bases, the J end by 14 bases, with 25 bases between. The CDR3 extends over 16 amino acids. Germline V gives CDR1 LNHNV, CDR2 YYDKDF (reference sequence). In nucleotides, the CDR3 is TGTGCCACCAGCAGAGATGGACCGGGACTAGCGGGCACAGGGACCTTC. Amino acid sequence: CATSRDGPGLAGTGTF. Full variable domain (rest looked up from reference TRBV15 and TRBJ1-2): DAMVIQNPRYQVTQFGKPVTLSCSQTLNHNVMYWYQQKSSQAPKLLFHYYDKDFNNEADTPDNFQSRRPNTSFCFLDIRSPGLGDTAMYLCATSRDGPGLAGTGTFGSGTRLTVV.

This clonotype was observed many times. The J gene is TRBJ2-7, the V gene TRBV5-1, with a possible D match to TRBD2 (6 bases). The CDR3 runs 14 residues. Trimming left V 4 bases short and J 3 bases short, with 14 bases between. Germline V gene sequence: CDR1 SGHRS, CDR2 YFSETQ. CDR3 residues: CASSIGPGDYEQYF. The DNA of the CDR3 is TGCGCCAGCAGCATTGGACCGGGAGACTACGAGCAGTACTTC.

V gene TRBV6-1 combines with J gene TRBJ2-3; 7 nucleotides agree with TRBD2. The V gene's germline CDR1 is MNHNS and CDR2 SASEGT. This CDR3 is 13 amino acids long. Unmatched junction bases numbered 3, after V lost 7 bases and J lost 2 bases. CDR3: CASTAGVTDTQYF. CDR3 sequence (DNA): TGTGCCAGCACGGCGGGGGTCACAGATACGCAGTATTTT.

This chain joins TRBV7-2 and TRBJ2-2; TRBD2 agrees at 7 bases. This CDR3 is built from 17 residues. Germline assignment: CDR1 SGHTA and CDR2 FQGNSA. V lost 0 bases and J lost 3; bases outside the gene matches: 7. CDR3 DNA: TGTGCCAGCAGCTTAGCCCTAGCGGAAGTCTACACCGGGGAGCTGTTTTTT. This encodes CASSLALAEVYTGELFF.

This clonotype was seen only a few times. The gene calls are TRBV12-3 or TRBV12-4 and TRBJ1-4; D possibly corresponds to TRBD1 (6 bases). The CDR3 runs 15 residues. The germline V and J ends were trimmed by 5 bases and 3 bases, with 13 bases remaining between them. The chain's CDR3 is CASSLTDSSNEKLFF. DNA of the CDR3: TGTGCCAGCAGTCTCACGGACAGCTCTAATGAAAAACTGTTTTTT.

This clonotype was seen repeatedly, ten times or more. The genes are TRBV19 and TRBJ1-1, with 8 nucleotides matching TRBD1. V was pared by 4 bases and J by 7 bases, with 8 bases of the junction left unmatched. The CDR3 sequence is 14 residues long. In germline, CDR1 is LNHDA, CDR2 SQIVND (reference sequence). In DNA form, the CDR3 reads TGTGCCAGTAGTACCCTGACAGGGGCGTTTGAAGCTTTCTTT. As protein: CASSTLTGAFEAFF.

V usage is TRBV5-1 and J usage is TRBJ2-7; no firm D call. V lost 3 bases and J lost 3, with 10 bases in between. The CDR3 totals 13 residues. Germline loops: CDR1 SGHRS, CDR2 YFSETQ. This CDR3 is CASSYSKDYEQYF. Here the CDR3 DNA reads TGCGCCAGCAGCTACTCCAAGGACTACGAGCAGTACTTC.

This clonotype occurred a few times. The V gene is TRBV7-6, the J gene TRBJ2-7; D may be TRBD1 (5 bases). The germline V and J ends were trimmed by 2 bases and 4 bases, with 18 bases remaining between them. CDR1 is SGHVS and CDR2 is FNYEAQ in the germline V gene. The CDR3 covers 16 residues. The CDR3 DNA is TGTGCCAGCAGCTTAAGTCAGGGCAGGGATGAATACGAGCAGTACTTC. Translation: CASSLSQGRDEYEQYF.

This clonotype was found many times. The chain is built from TRBV5-1 and TRBJ2-7; 8 nucleotides line up with TRBD1. This CDR3 comprises 14 residues. Germline CDR1 and CDR2: SGHRS and YFSETQ. With V trimmed by 2 bases and J by 2 bases, 3 bases remained unmatched. In DNA, the CDR3 is TGCGCCAGCAGCTTAACGACAGGGGCCTACGAGCAGTACTTC. It yields the protein CASSLTTGAYEQYF.

The chain links TRBV7-9 to TRBJ2-2; D gene uncertain. Trimming removed 8 bases from V and 0 bases from J, with 16 bases in between. This CDR3 comprises 16 residues. CDR1 is SEHNR, CDR2 FQNEAQ, per germline (reference sequence). In DNA form, the CDR3 reads TGTGCCAGCTCACCACCGGATTCCGCGAACACCGGGGAGCTGTTTTTT. The encoded protein is CASSPPDSANTGELFF.

The CDR3 DNA reads as TGCAGCGTTGAAGTGTATACGGGAAGTCAGCCCCAGCATTTT. Its translation: CSVEVYTGSQPQHF. V gene TRBV29-1 combines with J gene TRBJ1-5; D gene unclear. Germline assignment: CDR1 SQVTM and CDR2 ANQGSEA. This CDR3 has 14 amino acids. V was pared by 1 base and J by 6 bases, with 13 bases between.

This clonotype was counted a few times. The V and J genes are TRBV5-1 and TRBJ1-6; D is uncertain. Germline V gene sequence: CDR1 SGHRS, CDR2 YFSETQ. This CDR3 has 15 residues. V was shortened by 4 bases and J by 7 bases, with 15 bases between the two germline ends. The CDR3 loop is CASSLRVAGNSPLHF. DNA of the CDR3: TGCGCCAGCAGCCTAAGGGTTGCTGGGAATTCACCCCTCCACTTT.

This clonotype has more than one count but fewer than ten. V usage is TRBV20-1 and J usage is TRBJ1-5; tentative D call: TRBD1 (5 bases). The CDR3 covers 14 residues. V lost 2 bases to trimming and J lost 4 bases, with 12 bases between them. Germline-derived CDR1 and CDR2 are DFQATT and SNEGSKA (reference sequence). The CDR3 here is CSARRGLINQPQHF. In DNA, the CDR3 is TGCAGTGCTAGACGGGGCTTAATTAATCAGCCCCAGCATTTT.

V is TRBV5-1 and J is TRBJ2-7; 8 bases match TRBD1. Trimming at V came to 4 bases and at J to 5 bases, leaving 8 bases not matched to a gene. This CDR3 is 14 amino acids long. Germline-derived CDR1 and CDR2 are SGHRS and YFSETQ. CDR3 bases: TGCGCCAGCAGCCTGACAGGGGTGAACCACGAGCAGTACTTC. This gives the protein CASSLTGVNHEQYF.

The rearrangement joins TRBV20-1 to TRBJ1-1; D ambiguous. CDR1 and CDR2 from the germline V gene are DFQATT and SNEGSKA (reference sequence). V was cut by 5 bases and J by 1 base, with 14 bases left in between. The CDR3 extends over 14 amino acids. The CDR3 nucleotides are TGCAGTGCTCTGCGGCCCGACAAGAACACTGAAGCTTTCTTT. Protein: CSALRPDKNTEAFF.

V gene TRBV7-8 combines with J gene TRBJ1-5, with TRBD1 matching 7 bases. This CDR3 is 18 amino acids long. The V segment lost 1 base and the J segment 2 bases; nucleotides outside the gene matches: 11. Germline V gene sequence: CDR1 SGHVS, CDR2 FQNEAQ. CDR3 coding DNA: TGTGCCAGCAGCTTAGAGAGGGGGCGCTGGGAGGGCAATCAGCCCCAGCATTTT. Translating it yields CASSLERGRWEGNQPQHF.